The 27 T cell receptor beta chains presented below share a single source sample, sequenced in a study of vaccination and CD4 T cells after COVID-19. Sequencing of the DNA from cultured CD4+ T cells was carried out with the Oncomine TCR Beta short-read assay. Via MiXCR, TCRdb re-called the PCR reads, giving one row per CDR3 protein. The table lists 15,000 to 20,000 distinct CDR3 sequences, around 32% of them singletons. Treatment of the sample: approximately 11-day PBMC culture with coronavirus spike peptide pools or control peptides (ViraFEST assay). These receptors have no identified antigens. The sequencing sample was made of cultured CD4+ T cells from blood. Receptors originate from a human donor with COVID-19.

The chain has TRBV12-3 or TRBV12-4 and TRBJ2-6, with no clear D. This CDR3 has 11 residues. V was shortened by 8 bases and J by 1 base, with 0 bases between the two germline ends. DNA for the CDR3: TGTGCCAGCTCTGGGGCCAACGTCCTGACTTTC. It encodes CASSGANVLTF.

In its sample, this clonotype was seen once. The chain is built from TRBV5-6 and TRBJ1-2; D perhaps matches TRBD1 (5 bases). CDR1 is SGHDT and CDR2 is YYEEEE in the germline V gene. The germline V and J ends were trimmed by 4 bases and 8 bases, with 9 bases remaining between them. CDR3 length equals 11 residues. In DNA, the CDR3 is TGTGCCAGCAGCGCCAGGGACGGCTACACCTTC. It is translated as CASSARDGYTF.

The rearrangement links TRBV11-2 to TRBJ2-7; D remains ambiguous. This CDR3 has 14 amino acids. Per the germline V gene, CDR1 is SGHAT and CDR2 is FQNNGV. Trimming removed 2 bases at V and 2 bases at J, with 10 bases between. CDR3 residues: CASSLMEPTYEQYF. The CDR3 coding sequence is TGTGCCAGCAGCTTAATGGAACCGACCTACGAGCAGTACTTC.

As regards this clonotype: The junction does not match germline at one end; this may be a read error. The rearrangement uses TRBV12-3 or TRBV12-4 and TRBJ1-5; D unclear. CDR3 size: 14 residues. CDR3 in amino acids: CASNGIYSNQHQHF. For the CDR3, the DNA is TGTGCCAGCAACGGGATTTATAGCAATCAGCACCAGCATTTT.

This rearrangement joins TRBV5-5 to TRBJ2-1, with TRBD1 matching 8 bases. Germline V gives CDR1 SGHKS, CDR2 YYEKEE (reference sequence). V gave up 3 bases and J gave up 7 bases; unmatched junction bases: 9. This CDR3 is 15 amino acids long. The CDR3 DNA is TGTGCCAGCAGCTCCCGACAGGGGTCATTTAATGAGCAGTTCTTC. It specifies CASSSRQGSFNEQFF.

The genes are TRBV2 and TRBJ2-7; perhaps D is TRBD1 or TRBD2 (5 bases each). The germline CDR1 and CDR2 sequences are SNHLY and FYNNEI. Deletions cut 8 bases from V and 4 bases from J, with 9 bases between. The CDR3 contains 11 residues. Here the CDR3 DNA reads TGTGCCAGCGGGACCGGGTACGAGCAGTACTTC. Translated: CASGTGYEQYF.

By sample fraction, this clonotype is medium-sized (0.01 to 0.1%). V usage is TRBV15 and J usage is TRBJ1-5; a possible D gene is TRBD1 (6 bases). Deletions cut 0 bases from V and 9 bases from J, with 15 bases between. The CDR3 length is 15 residues. Per the germline V gene, CDR1 is LNHNV and CDR2 is YYDKDF (reference sequence). CDR3 in amino acids: CATSRDGTQGLPQHF. The CDR3 nucleotides read TGTGCCACCAGCAGAGATGGGACACAAGGGCTGCCCCAGCATTTT.

Only one count was recorded for this clonotype. This may be a read error: a much more frequent sequence differs by one nucleotide. The V and J genes are TRBV6-1 and TRBJ2-5; 11 bases map to TRBD2. Germline V lookup: CDR1 MNHNS, CDR2 SASEGT. The CDR3 consists of 15 residues. The CDR3 reads CACSRGLAGRETQYF. The CDR3 coding sequence is TGTGCCTGCAGTCGTGGACTAGCGGGCCGAGAGACCCAGTACTTC.

This clonotype appeared a single time. The limits of the CDR3 on the DNA are not certain, so only TCRdb's listed CDR3 is given. This sequence joins TRBV2 and TRBJ2-2; the table's D call, TRBD1, has no DNA check behind it. Germline CDR1 reads SNHLY; CDR2 reads FYNNEI. Inclusive of both ends, the CDR3 amounts to 24 amino acids. The CDR3: CASTNQTSMYLCASSLPGTGELFF.

V usage is TRBV7-2 and J usage is TRBJ1-6, with D perhaps TRBD1 (5 bases). CDR3 length equals 13 residues. The V gene lost 5 bases and the J gene lost 6 bases, with 8 bases spanning the gap. The germline CDR1 and CDR2 sequences are SGHTA and FQGNSA. The CDR3 loop reads CASSPRGNSPLHF. The CDR3 DNA sequence: TGTGCCAGCAGCCCGAGGGGTAATTCACCCCTCCACTTT.

Only a few counts were recorded for this clonotype. The chain uses TRBV2 and TRBJ2-3, with unresolved D. The CDR3 is made up of 16 amino acids. V was shortened by 4 bases and J by 1 base, with 15 bases between the two germline ends. CDR1 is SNHLY and CDR2 is FYNNEI in the germline V gene. Written as DNA, the CDR3 is TGTGCCAGCAGTGTGTCCGTAGGGCCTCGCACAGATACGCAGTATTTT. Protein sequence: CASSVSVGPRTDTQYF. Full variable domain (outside the CDR3, taken from reference TRBV2 and TRBJ2-3): EPEVTQTPSHQVTQMGQEVILRCVPISNHLYFYWYRQILGQKVEFLVSFYNNEISEKSEIFDDQFSVERPDGSNFTLKIRSTKLEDSAMYFCASSVSVGPRTDTQYFGPGTRLTVL.

The V gene is TRBV29-1, the J gene TRBJ2-3; D unresolved. V shed 1 base and J shed 4 bases, with 6 bases lying between them. CDR1 is SQVTM and CDR2 is ANQGSEA in the germline V gene. CDR3 size: 12 residues. The CDR3 loop is CSVEASSDTQYF. The CDR3 DNA reads TGCAGCGTTGAAGCCAGCTCAGATACGCAGTATTTT.

This clonotype was detected a few times. In DNA, the CDR3 is TGTGCCAGCAGGTCCGGGACAGGGAACACCGGGGAGCTGTTTTTT. The encoded protein is CASRSGTGNTGELFF. This sequence joins TRBV7-2 and TRBJ2-2; 8 bases are shared with TRBD1. Per germline, CDR1 SGHTA and CDR2 FQGNSA. The CDR3 contains 15 residues. V dropped 6 bases and J dropped 1; count of bases not matched to a gene: 4. Full variable domain (missing parts from reference TRBV7-2 and TRBJ2-2): GAGVSQSPSNKVTEKGKDVELRCDPISGHTALYWYRQSLGQGLEFLIYFQGNSAPDKSGLPSDRFSAERTGGSVSTLTIQRTQQEDSAVYLCASRSGTGNTGELFFGEGSRLTVL.

The chain couples TRBV7-2 to TRBJ2-7, with 11 bases matching TRBD1. The CDR3 is 15 amino acids. The junction had 6 bases not matched to a gene; V was cut back by 5 bases and J by 3 bases. Germline V CDR1 and CDR2: SGHTA, FQGNSA. CDR3 protein: CASSLGQGADYEQYF. The CDR3 DNA sequence: TGTGCCAGCAGCCTCGGACAGGGGGCGGACTACGAGCAGTACTTC. Together with reference TRBV7-2 and TRBJ2-7, the CDR3 gives the full variable domain: GAGVSQSPSNKVTEKGKDVELRCDPISGHTALYWYRQSLGQGLEFLIYFQGNSAPDKSGLPSDRFSAERTGGSVSTLTIQRTQQEDSAVYLCASSLGQGADYEQYFGPGTRLTVT.

This sequence joins TRBV7-8 and TRBJ1-5; possibly TRBD1 for D (6 bases). V lost 5 bases and J 5 bases, leaving 10 bases between the germline ends. CDR1 and CDR2 from the germline V gene are SGHVS and FQNEAQ. The length of the CDR3 is 13 residues. DNA for the CDR3: TGTGCCAGCAGCCAGGGGCTGGATCAGCCCCAGCATTTT. Amino acid sequence: CASSQGLDQPQHF.

Only a few counts were recorded for this clonotype. J is TRBJ1-2 and V is TRBV6-4; TRBD1 matches 7 bases. Trimming removed 3 bases from V and 4 bases from J; junction bases left unmatched: 14. This CDR3 contains 17 residues. In germline, CDR1 is MRHNA, CDR2 SNTAGT. The DNA of the CDR3 is TGTGCCAGCAGTGAAACTAGCTACCCCCGGGACAGCTATGGCTACACCTTC. This gives the protein CASSETSYPRDSYGYTF.

Judged by abundance, this clonotype is medium-sized. This chain joins TRBV20-1 and TRBJ1-6, with D tentatively TRBD1 (5 bases). Trimming pared 2 bases from V and 11 bases from J, leaving 16 bases between. The CDR3 spans 14 residues. Germline-derived CDR1 and CDR2 are DFQATT and SNEGSKA (reference sequence). The CDR3 sequence is CSARWDGSATPLHF. In nucleotides, the CDR3 is TGCAGTGCTAGATGGGACGGCTCAGCGACACCCCTCCACTTT.

This clonotype was counted only a few times. The rearrangement links TRBV7-3 to TRBJ2-2, with D possibly being TRBD1 (5 bases). With 1 base removed from V and 6 bases from J, the gap between germline ends came to 12 bases. Germline V CDR1 and CDR2: SGHTA, FQGTGA. The CDR3 covers 15 residues. The DNA for the CDR3 is TGTGCCAGCAGCTTAAACTATGGGGCGTCCGGGGAGCTGTTTTTT. Translation: CASSLNYGASGELFF.

The chain couples TRBV21-1 to TRBJ1-2; the table's D gene call, TRBD1, was not cross checked with the DNA. TRBV21-1 is noted as a pseudogene. The CDR3 extends over 17 amino acids. This CDR3 is CASSKARLGTGNDGYTF. DNA for the CDR3: TGTGCCAGCAGCAAAGCGAGGTTAGGGACAGGGAACGATGGCTACACCTTC.

The chain has TRBV7-2 and TRBJ1-1; D not certain. The CDR3 covers 11 residues. Per germline, CDR1 SGHTA and CDR2 FQGNSA. V was clipped by 2 bases and J by 6 bases, with 4 bases between them. CDR3: CASSLFSEAFF. Here the CDR3 DNA reads TGTGCCAGCAGCTTATTCTCTGAAGCTTTCTTT.

The chain carries TRBV2 and TRBJ2-3; D unclear. The CDR3 loop spans 14 amino acids. Trimming removed 1 base from V and 0 bases from J, with 5 bases in between. CDR1 and CDR2 from the germline V gene are SNHLY and FYNNEI. This chain's CDR3 is CASSEVPSTDTQYF. The CDR3 DNA follows: TGTGCCAGCAGTGAAGTTCCAAGCACAGATACGCAGTATTTT.

This chain joins TRBV18 and TRBJ1-5; D not certain. V was pared by 2 bases and J by 5 bases, with 7 bases between. Germline assignment: CDR1 KGHSH and CDR2 LQKENI. The CDR3 totals 13 residues. CDR3 DNA sequence: TGTGCCAGCTCACCAGGGTCCGATCAGCCCCAGCATTTT. Translation gives CASSPGSDQPQHF.

This chain joins TRBV29-1 and TRBJ1-4; 7 nucleotides align to TRBD1. Unmatched junction bases numbered 9, after V lost 6 bases and J lost 8 bases. The CDR3 loop spans 13 amino acids. Germline V gives CDR1 SQVTM, CDR2 ANQGSEA. The CDR3 DNA is TGCAGCGTCCTGACAGGGATGGGAGAAAAACTGTTTTTT. Amino acid sequence: CSVLTGMGEKLFF.

V gene TRBV11-2 combines with J gene TRBJ2-1, with 8 bases lining up with TRBD2. The trim removed 0 bases at V and 8 bases at J, leaving 15 bases unmatched. The germline V gene has CDR1 SGHAT and CDR2 FQNNGV. This CDR3 region has 18 residues. The CDR3 region has the DNA TGTGCCAGCAGCTTAGATAACGCGGCGGGGGGCCTCCGGGATGAGCAGTTCTTC. This encodes CASSLDNAAGGLRDEQFF.

In its sample, this clonotype was seen a few times. This chain connects TRBV5-5 to TRBJ2-7; no clear D. This CDR3 is built from 15 residues. Germline V CDR1 and CDR2: SGHKS, YYEKEE (reference sequence). V dropped 0 bases and J dropped 3 bases, with 13 bases sitting between them. CDR3 in DNA: TGTGCCAGCAGCTTGGGGGCAGTTGGGTACTACGAGCAGTACTTC. Amino acids: CASSLGAVGYYEQYF. Looking up the rest from reference TRBV5-5 and TRBJ2-7 gives the full variable domain: DAGVTQSPTHLIKTRGQQVTLRCSPISGHKSVSWYQQVLGQGPQFIFQYYEKEERGRGNFPDRFSARQFPNYSSELNVNALLLGDSALYLCASSLGAVGYYEQYFGPGTRLTVT.

This clonotype was observed a handful of times. The V and J genes are TRBV27 and TRBJ1-1, with no clear D. The CDR3 contains 17 residues. Germline-derived CDR1 and CDR2 are MNHEY and SMNVEV (reference sequence). V was shortened by 5 bases and J by 2 bases, with 21 bases between the two germline ends. CDR3 bases: TGTGCCAGCAGTGAATCGAGGAGCGTAAGGCAAAACACTGAAGCTTTCTTT. Amino acids: CASSESRSVRQNTEAFF.

The chain links TRBV6-1 to TRBJ2-5; TRBD2 aligns across 7 bases. This CDR3 comprises 14 residues. The junction had 7 bases not matched to a gene; V was cut back by 8 bases and J by 1 base. Germline CDR1 MNHNS, CDR2 SASEGT. The CDR3 nucleotides are TGTGCCAGCGGACGGGGCGGGGGCCAAGAGACCCAGTACTTC. Translating gives CASGRGGGQETQYF.